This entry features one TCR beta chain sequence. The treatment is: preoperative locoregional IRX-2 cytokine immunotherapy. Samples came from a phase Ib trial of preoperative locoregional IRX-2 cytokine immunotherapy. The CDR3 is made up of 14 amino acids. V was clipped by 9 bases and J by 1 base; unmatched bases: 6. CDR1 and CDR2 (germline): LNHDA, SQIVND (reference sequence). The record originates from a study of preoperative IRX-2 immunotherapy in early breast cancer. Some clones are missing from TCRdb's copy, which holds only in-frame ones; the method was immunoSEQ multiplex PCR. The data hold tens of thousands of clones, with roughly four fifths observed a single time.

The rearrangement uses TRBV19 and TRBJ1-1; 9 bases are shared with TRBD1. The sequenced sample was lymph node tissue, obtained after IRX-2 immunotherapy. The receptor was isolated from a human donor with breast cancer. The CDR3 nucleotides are TGTGCCAGCTCTCCGGGACAGGGGAACACTGAAGCTTTCTTT. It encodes CASSPGQGNTEAFF.